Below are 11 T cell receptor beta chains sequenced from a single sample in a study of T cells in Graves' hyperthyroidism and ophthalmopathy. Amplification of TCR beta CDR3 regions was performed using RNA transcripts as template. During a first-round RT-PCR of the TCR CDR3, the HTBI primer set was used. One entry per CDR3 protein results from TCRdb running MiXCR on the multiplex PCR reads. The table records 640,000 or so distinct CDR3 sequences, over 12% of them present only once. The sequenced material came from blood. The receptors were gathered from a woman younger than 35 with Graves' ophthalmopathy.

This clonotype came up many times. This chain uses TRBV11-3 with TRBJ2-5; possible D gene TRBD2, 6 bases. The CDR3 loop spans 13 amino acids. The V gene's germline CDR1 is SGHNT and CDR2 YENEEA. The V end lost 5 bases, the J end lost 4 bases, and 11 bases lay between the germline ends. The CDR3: CASSRLVGETQYF. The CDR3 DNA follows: TGTGCCAGCAGCCGACTAGTGGGAGAGACCCAGTACTTC.

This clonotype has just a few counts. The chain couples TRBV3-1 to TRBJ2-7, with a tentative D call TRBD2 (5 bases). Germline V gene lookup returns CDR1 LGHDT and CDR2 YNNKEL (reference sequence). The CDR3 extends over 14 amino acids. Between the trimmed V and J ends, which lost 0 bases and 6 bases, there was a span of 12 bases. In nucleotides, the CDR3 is TGTGCCAGCAGCCAAGATATCCTAGCAGGCGAGCAGTACTTC. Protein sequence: CASSQDILAGEQYF.

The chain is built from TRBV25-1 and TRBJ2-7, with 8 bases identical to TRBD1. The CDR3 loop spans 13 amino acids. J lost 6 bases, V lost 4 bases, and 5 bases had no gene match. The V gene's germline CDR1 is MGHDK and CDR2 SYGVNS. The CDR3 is CASSGRTGREQYF. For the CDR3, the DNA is TGTGCCAGCAGTGGGAGGACAGGGCGCGAGCAGTACTTC.

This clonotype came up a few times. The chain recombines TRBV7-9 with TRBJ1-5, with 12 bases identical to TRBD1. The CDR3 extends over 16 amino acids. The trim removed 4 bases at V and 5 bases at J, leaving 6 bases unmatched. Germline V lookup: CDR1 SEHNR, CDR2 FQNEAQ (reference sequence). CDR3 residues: CASSSLGTGGDQPQHF. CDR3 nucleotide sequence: TGTGCCAGCAGCTCCCTGGGGACAGGGGGCGATCAGCCCCAGCATTTT.

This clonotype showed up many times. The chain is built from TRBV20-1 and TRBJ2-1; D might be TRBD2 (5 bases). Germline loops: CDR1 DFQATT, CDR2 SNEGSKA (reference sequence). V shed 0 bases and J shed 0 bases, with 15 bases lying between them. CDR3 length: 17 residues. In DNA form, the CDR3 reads TGCAGTGCTAGAGATCTGTCTAGCACTTACTCCTACAATGAGCAGTTCTTC. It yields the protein CSARDLSSTYSYNEQFF.

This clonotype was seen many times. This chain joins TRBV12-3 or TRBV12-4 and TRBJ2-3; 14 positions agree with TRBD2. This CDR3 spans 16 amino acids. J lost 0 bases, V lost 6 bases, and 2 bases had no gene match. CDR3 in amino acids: CASRGLAGASTDTQYF. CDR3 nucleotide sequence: TGTGCCAGCAGGGGACTAGCGGGGGCTAGCACAGATACGCAGTATTTT.

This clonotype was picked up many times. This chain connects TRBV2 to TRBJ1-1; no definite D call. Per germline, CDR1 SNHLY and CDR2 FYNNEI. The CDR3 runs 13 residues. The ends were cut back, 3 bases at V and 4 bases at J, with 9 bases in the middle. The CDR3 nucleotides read TGTGCCAGCAGTGAGGAGATCGGCACTGAAGCTTTCTTT. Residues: CASSEEIGTEAFF.

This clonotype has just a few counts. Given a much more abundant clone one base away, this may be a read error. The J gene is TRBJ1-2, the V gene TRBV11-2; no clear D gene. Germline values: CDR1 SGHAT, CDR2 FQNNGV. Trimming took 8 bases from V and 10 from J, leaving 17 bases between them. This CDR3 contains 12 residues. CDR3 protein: CASPLLWEDYTF. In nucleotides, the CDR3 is TGTGCCAGCCCTCTTTTGTGGGAAGACTACACCTTC. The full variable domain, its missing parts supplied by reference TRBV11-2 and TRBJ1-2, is EAGVAQSPRYKIIEKRQSVAFWCNPISGHATLYWYQQILGQGPKLLIQFQNNGVVDDSQLPKDRFSAERLKGVDSTLKIQPAKLEDSAVYLCASPLLWEDYTFGSGTRLTVV.

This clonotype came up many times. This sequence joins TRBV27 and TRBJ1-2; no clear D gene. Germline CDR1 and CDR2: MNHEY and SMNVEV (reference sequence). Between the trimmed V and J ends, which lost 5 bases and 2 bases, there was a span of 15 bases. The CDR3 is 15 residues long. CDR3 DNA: TGTGCCAGCAGTGGCCCGGACGGAAGAAACTATGGCTACACCTTC. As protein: CASSGPDGRNYGYTF.

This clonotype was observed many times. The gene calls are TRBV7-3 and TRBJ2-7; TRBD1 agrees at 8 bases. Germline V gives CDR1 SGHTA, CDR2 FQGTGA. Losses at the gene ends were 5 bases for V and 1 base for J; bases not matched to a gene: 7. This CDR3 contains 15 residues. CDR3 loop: CASSPQGVGSYEQYF. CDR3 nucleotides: TGTGCCAGCAGCCCACAGGGGGTTGGGTCCTACGAGCAGTACTTC. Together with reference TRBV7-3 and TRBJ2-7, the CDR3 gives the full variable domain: GAGVSQTPSNKVTEKGKYVELRCDPISGHTALYWYRQSLGQGPEFLIYFQGTGAADDSGLPNDRFFAVRPEGSVSTLKIQRTERGDSAVYLCASSPQGVGSYEQYFGPGTRLTVT.

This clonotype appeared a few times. The CDR3 reads CSAKRGAGYTF. The CDR3 DNA reads as TGCAGTGCTAAGAGGGGGGCTGGCTACACCTTC. V usage is TRBV20-1 and J usage is TRBJ1-2; weak D call: TRBD1 (6 bases). The length of the CDR3 is 11 residues. Germline V gene data show CDR1 as DFQATT and CDR2 as SNEGSKA (reference sequence). V lost 4 bases and J lost 7, with 10 bases in between.